The 5 T cell receptor beta chains reported below all come from one sample, sequenced in a study of blood T cell repertoires in COVID-19. Profiling relied on immunoSEQ multiplex PCR, and the TCRdb table lists in-frame clones only, not all of them. The sample has roughly 190,000 clones; around 94% are singletons. Sequencing used peripheral blood. These receptors all come from a man aged 25-45 years with COVID-19, enrolled during active disease.

This clone appeared once. The CDR3 DNA follows: TGTGCCAGCAGCTTAATAGGGATCCGGGACAGGGAAAACGAGCAGTACTTC. Translated, it gives CASSLIGIRDRENEQYF. The V gene is TRBV7-9, the J gene TRBJ2-7; 9 nucleotides line up with TRBD1. V gave up 2 bases and J gave up 5 bases; unmatched junction bases: 13. The CDR3 has 17 residues. The germline gives CDR1 SEHNR, CDR2 FQNEAQ (reference sequence).

The V call is TRBV5-4, the J call TRBJ2-2; the D gene is possibly TRBD1 (6 bases). V lost 5 bases and J lost 4, with 12 bases in between. This CDR3 comprises 14 residues. Germline CDR1 SGHNT, CDR2 YYREEE (reference sequence). CDR3 DNA sequence: TGTGCCAGCAGACCAGGGGTCGGCACCGGGGAGCTGTTTTTT. This gives the protein CASRPGVGTGELFF. The whole variable domain, filled in from reference TRBV5-4 and TRBJ2-2, reads ETGVTQSPTHLIKTRGQQVTLRCSSQSGHNTVSWYQQALGQGPQFIFQYYREEENGRGNFPPRFSGLQFPNYSSELNVNALELDDSALYLCASRPGVGTGELFFGEGSRLTVL.

This chain connects TRBV5-6 to TRBJ1-2, with no clear D. The V end was cut by 4 bases, the J end by 2 bases, with 12 bases between. This CDR3 is 14 amino acids long. The germline V gene has CDR1 SGHDT and CDR2 YYEEEE. CDR3 region: CASSPITANYGYTF. The CDR3 DNA reads as TGTGCCAGCAGCCCGATAACAGCAAACTATGGCTACACCTTC.

This clone is a singleton in its sample. The chain joins TRBV7-3 to TRBJ1-1; D is unclear. Germline CDR1 SGHTA, CDR2 FQGTGA. The CDR3 sequence is 13 residues long. Trimming shortened V by 5 bases and J by 2 bases, and 9 bases separated the two germline ends. This chain's CDR3 is CASSVQYNTEAFF. Here the CDR3 DNA reads TGTGCCAGCAGCGTCCAGTATAACACTGAAGCTTTCTTT. The complete variable domain, with remaining parts taken from reference TRBV7-3 and TRBJ1-1, reads GAGVSQTPSNKVTEKGKYVELRCDPISGHTALYWYRQSLGQGPEFLIYFQGTGAADDSGLPNDRFFAVRPEGSVSTLKIQRTERGDSAVYLCASSVQYNTEAFFGQGTRLTVV.

The rearrangement uses TRBV14 and TRBJ2-3; 9 bases align to TRBD2. Germline loops: CDR1 SGHDN, CDR2 FVKESK. This CDR3 region has 13 residues. Germline trimming cut 8 bases from V and 3 bases from J; bases unmatched to any gene: 3. As DNA, the CDR3 is TGTGCCAGCGGACTAGCGTTAACAGATACGCAGTATTTT. Its translation is CASGLALTDTQYF.